This T cell receptor beta chain is from a study of monozygotic twins with inflammatory bowel disease. This CDR3 spans 19 amino acids. The UMIs carried a 6-nucleotide sample barcode, and they were added by template switching. TCRdb re-called the 5' RACE reads and shows each CDR3 protein once, DNA omitted. The table counts approximately 330,000 distinct CDR3 sequences; around 2% lies in the top ten. It was from whole blood, with no T cell sorting, that total RNA was isolated. Sequencing was carried out using blood. The rearrangement links TRBV12-3 or TRBV12-4 to TRBJ2-2; the D call of TRBD2 rests on TCRdb alone, since no DNA is present to check it. This receptor was obtained from a human donor with ulcerative colitis or Crohn's disease, or a healthy co-twin of an affected twin (not recorded which). CDR3 amino acids: CASSTGTSGGLMNTGELFF.